These 15 T cell receptor beta chains share one sample of origin, sequenced in a study of cytotoxic CD8 clonotypes in ibrutinib-treated CLL. The method was immunoSEQ multiplex PCR; TCRdb's version includes in-frame clones alone and lacks a portion of them. The table records approximately 300,000 clones, just under 80% of them present only once. The specimen was PBMCs, collected before ibrutinib treatment. The receptors here all came from a human donor with chronic lymphocytic leukemia.

This clone was detected a few times. The chain links TRBV27 to TRBJ2-1; tentatively, D is TRBD2 (6 bases). Germline assignment: CDR1 MNHEY and CDR2 SMNVEV (reference sequence). The CDR3 is 15 residues long. V shed 2 bases and J shed 5 bases, with 13 bases lying between them. For the CDR3, the DNA is TGTGCCAGCAGTTTAGATAGCGGTCCGGACAATGAGCAGTTCTTC. Translated, it gives CASSLDSGPDNEQFF.

In its sample, this clone was seen once. The J gene is TRBJ1-1, the V gene TRBV5-1, with 9 bases that match TRBD1. The trim removed 4 bases at V and 3 bases at J, leaving 7 bases unmatched. This CDR3 contains 15 residues. CDR1 and CDR2 (germline): SGHRS, YFSETQ. In DNA, the CDR3 is TGCGCCAGCAGCGCCCCGGACAGGGGCGACACTGAAGCTTTCTTT. Its translation: CASSAPDRGDTEAFF.

This sequence joins TRBV4-3 and TRBJ2-7, with 12 nucleotides matching TRBD2. The CDR3 is 14 amino acids. Germline V lookup: CDR1 LGHNA, CDR2 YSLEER. The V segment lost 3 bases and the J segment 9 bases; nucleotides outside the gene matches: 6. The CDR3 DNA sequence: TGCGCCAGCAGCCACTCTAGCGGGAGGGCCGGGCAGTACTTC. Translating gives CASSHSSGRAGQYF.

The rearrangement links TRBV27 to TRBJ2-3, with D perhaps matching TRBD1 (5 bases). CDR1 is MNHEY and CDR2 is SMNVEV in the germline V gene (reference sequence). The CDR3 runs 15 residues. V was clipped by 3 bases and J by 4 bases, with 14 bases between them. In nucleotides, the CDR3 is TGTGCCAGCAGTTTTTCGCAGGGCTGGGCAGATACGCAGTATTTT. It translates to CASSFSQGWADTQYF.

J is TRBJ2-5 and V is TRBV11-2, with 8 bases aligning to TRBD1. V shed 5 bases and J 1 base; nucleotides not matched to a gene: 15. In germline, CDR1 is SGHAT, CDR2 FQNNGV. This CDR3 spans 18 amino acids. This chain's CDR3 is CASSRFAPGQAFQETQYF. The CDR3, as DNA: TGTGCCAGCAGCCGTTTCGCACCGGGACAGGCCTTCCAAGAGACCCAGTACTTC.

This chain joins TRBV6-5 and TRBJ2-2; D may be TRBD2 (5 bases). Trimming removed 10 bases from V and 6 bases from J, with 18 bases in between. From germline, CDR1 is MNHEY and CDR2 SVGAGI. There are 14 residues in the CDR3. As DNA, the CDR3 is TGTGCCAATCACGGCATCCGTAGCGCCGGGGAGCTGTTTTTT. Amino acid sequence: CANHGIRSAGELFF.

This clone was observed many times. V gene TRBV4-3 combines with J gene TRBJ2-5; D not certain. CDR3 size: 9 residues. V gave up 4 bases and J gave up 9 bases, with 3 bases separating them. From germline, CDR1 is LGHNA and CDR2 YSLEER. CDR3 bases: TGCGCCAGCAGCCTGGCCCAGTACTTC. Translation: CASSLAQYF.

The gene calls are TRBV7-3 and TRBJ2-1, with 12 nucleotides matching TRBD2. The CDR3 has 18 amino acids. Germline loops: CDR1 SGHTA, CDR2 FQGTGA. Losses at the gene ends were 4 bases for V and 0 bases for J; bases not matched to a gene: 7. The CDR3 bases are TGTGCCAGCAGCTCTTGGACTAGCGGGATAGACTCCTACAATGAGCAGTTCTTC. Amino acids: CASSSWTSGIDSYNEQFF. Full variable domain (rest looked up from reference TRBV7-3 and TRBJ2-1): GAGVSQTPSNKVTEKGKYVELRCDPISGHTALYWYRQSLGQGPEFLIYFQGTGAADDSGLPNDRFFAVRPEGSVSTLKIQRTERGDSAVYLCASSSWTSGIDSYNEQFFGPGTRLTVL.

In this sample, this clone turned up once. The chain couples TRBV7-2 to TRBJ1-2; D perhaps matches TRBD1 (5 bases). Per the germline V gene, CDR1 is SGHTA and CDR2 is FQGNSA. The CDR3 has 14 amino acids. Deletions cut 1 base from V and 8 bases from J, with 14 bases between. The CDR3: CASSLGRASYGYTF. In DNA, the CDR3 is TGTGCCAGCAGCTTAGGCAGGGCCTCTTACGGCTACACCTTC. The full variable domain, in which reference TRBV7-2 and TRBJ1-2 provide the parts outside the CDR3, is GAGVSQSPSNKVTEKGKDVELRCDPISGHTALYWYRQSLGQGLEFLIYFQGNSAPDKSGLPSDRFSAERTGGSVSTLTIQRTQQEDSAVYLCASSLGRASYGYTFGSGTRLTVV.

The chain combines TRBV9 with TRBJ1-2, with 8 bases lining up with TRBD1. V lost 3 bases to trimming and J lost 7 bases; unmatched junction nucleotides: 11. This CDR3 comprises 15 residues. The germline V gene has CDR1 SGDLS and CDR2 YYNGEE. The CDR3 region has the DNA TGTGCCAGCAGCGGGTCCTCAGGGGGCGCGTTTGGCTACACCTTC. Protein: CASSGSSGGAFGYTF.

This chain connects TRBV4-2 to TRBJ1-3; a possible D gene is TRBD1 (5 bases). Per the germline V gene, CDR1 is LGHNA and CDR2 is YNFKEQ. V was clipped by 3 bases and J by 0 bases, with 12 bases between them. The CDR3 is 16 amino acids. CDR3 DNA sequence: TGTGCCAGCAGCCAGGCCGGGGGGGGCTCTGGAAACACCATATATTTT. Amino acid sequence: CASSQAGGGSGNTIYF.

This chain joins TRBV15 and TRBJ2-1, with TRBD2 identical over 13 bases. V was clipped by 4 bases and J by 10 bases; unmatched bases: 10. The germline gives CDR1 LNHNV, CDR2 YYDKDF (reference sequence). The CDR3 is 16 amino acids. The CDR3 spells CATSTGLAGEVAEQFF. CDR3 sequence (DNA): TGTGCCACCAGCACAGGACTAGCGGGAGAGGTCGCCGAGCAGTTCTTC.

The V call is TRBV29-1, the J call TRBJ2-5; D is undetermined. V was clipped by 1 base and J by 2 bases, with 20 bases between them. The CDR3 consists of 17 residues. CDR1 and CDR2 (germline): SQVTM, ANQGSEA. For the CDR3, the DNA is TGCAGCGTTGAAGCGCGAAGAGGAAATGGGGTACAAGAGACCCAGTACTTC. Its translation: CSVEARRGNGVQETQYF.

The chain combines TRBV9 with TRBJ1-2, with 10 bases matching TRBD1. Germline V CDR1 and CDR2: SGDLS, YYNGEE. Trimming cost V 0 bases and J 7 bases; bases outside gene matches: 3. This CDR3 has 14 residues. The CDR3 bases are TGTGCCAGCAGCGTAGCGGGGACAGGGGTTGGCTACACCTTC. It is translated as CASSVAGTGVGYTF. The variable domain in full, completed from reference TRBV9 and TRBJ1-2, reads DSGVTQTPKHLITATGQRVTLRCSPRSGDLSVYWYQQSLDQGLQFLIQYYNGEERAKGNILERFSAQQFPDLHSELNLSSLELGDSALYFCASSVAGTGVGYTFGSGTRLTVV.

The chain employs TRBV19 and TRBJ2-3, with TRBD2 matching 8 bases. The CDR3 consists of 16 residues. The V and J ends lost 4 bases and 5 bases, in that order; junction bases with no gene match: 11. Germline loops: CDR1 LNHDA, CDR2 SQIVND (reference sequence). CDR3 coding DNA: TGTGCCAGTAGTAAGGGGGTAGCGGGACCCGGAGATACGCAGTATTTT. It yields the protein CASSKGVAGPGDTQYF.